This T cell receptor (beta chain) was identified during a study of blood T cells in healthy people across ages. General study points: More naive CD4+ cells and higher diversity were found in long-lived than in aged donors.

This clonotype was observed many times. Its antigen remains unknown. It was with a sample-barcoded 5' primer and a J-beta primer mix that a second PCR of about 6 to 12 cycles was run. There were at least 2.5 million CDR3-containing paired-end reads obtained from each sample. TCRdb recomputed calls from the 5' RACE reads with MiXCR, one row per CDR3 protein. The table records about 640,000 distinct CDR3 sequences, under 30% of them present only once. This clonotype was obtained from a woman of 80 years or more in good health. The sample comprised blood.

CDR3 protein: CASSLLRVRNEQYF. In DNA form, the CDR3 reads TGTGCCAGCAGCTTGCTCAGGGTGAGAAACGAGCAGTACTTC. The chain recombines TRBV5-6 with TRBJ2-7, with TRBD1 as a possible D gene (5 bases). The CDR3 consists of 14 residues. Trimming cost V 1 base and J 5 bases, with 13 bases left between them. Germline CDR1 is SGHDT and CDR2 is YYEEEE.